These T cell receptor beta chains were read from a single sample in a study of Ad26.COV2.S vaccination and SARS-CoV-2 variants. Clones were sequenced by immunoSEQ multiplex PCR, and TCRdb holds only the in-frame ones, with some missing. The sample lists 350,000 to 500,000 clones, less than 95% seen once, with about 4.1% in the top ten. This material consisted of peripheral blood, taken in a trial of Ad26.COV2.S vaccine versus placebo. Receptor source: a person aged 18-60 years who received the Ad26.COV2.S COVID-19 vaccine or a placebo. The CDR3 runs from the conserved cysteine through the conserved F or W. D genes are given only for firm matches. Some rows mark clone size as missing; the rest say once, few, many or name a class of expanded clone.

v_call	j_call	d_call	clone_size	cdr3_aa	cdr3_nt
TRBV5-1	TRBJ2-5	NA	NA	CASARVGEETQYF	TGCGCCTCGGCACGGGTTGGGGAAGAGACCCAGTACTTC
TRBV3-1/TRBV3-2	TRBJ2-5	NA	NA	CASSQVLGKGQETQYF	TGTGCCAGCAGCCAAGTGCTGGGAAAAGGCCAAGAGACCCAGTACTTC
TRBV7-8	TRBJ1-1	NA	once	CASSSTVGAFF	TGTGCCAGCAGCTCGACAGTTGGAGCTTTCTTT
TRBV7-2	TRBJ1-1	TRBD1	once	CASSLLTGWTEAFF	TGTGCCAGCAGCTTACTGACAGGGTGGACTGAAGCTTTCTTT
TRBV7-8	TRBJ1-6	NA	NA	CASSYRTDSPLHF	TGTGCCAGCAGCTATCGGACAGATTCACCCCTCCACTTT
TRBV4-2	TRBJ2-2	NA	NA	CASSYDPNTGELFF	TGTGCCAGCAGCTACGACCCGAACACCGGGGAGCTGTTTTTT
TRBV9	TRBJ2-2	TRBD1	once	CASSVRGTEFANTGELFF	TGTGCCAGCAGCGTAAGGGGGACAGAGTTCGCGAACACCGGGGAGCTGTTTTTT
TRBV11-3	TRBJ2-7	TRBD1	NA	CASSLGTGDTYEQYF	TGTGCCAGCAGCTTAGGGACAGGGGATACCTACGAGCAGTACTTC
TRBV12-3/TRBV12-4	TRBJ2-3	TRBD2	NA	CASTAGVDTQYF	TGTGCCAGCACGGCGGGAGTAGATACGCAGTATTTT
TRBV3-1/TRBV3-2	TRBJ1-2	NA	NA	CASSQGGPNYGYTF	TGTGCCAGCAGCCAGGGAGGCCCAAACTATGGCTACACCTTC
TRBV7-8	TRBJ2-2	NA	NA	CASSPVLARTGELFF	TGTGCCAGCAGCCCAGTTCTGGCCCGCACCGGGGAGCTGTTTTTT
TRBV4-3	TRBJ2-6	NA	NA	CASSQGSRPSSGANVLTF	TGCGCCAGCAGCCAAGGCTCACGGCCGAGCTCTGGGGCCAACGTCCTGACTTTC
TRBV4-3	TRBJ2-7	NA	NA	CASSQDYGSPYEQYF	TGCGCCAGCAGCCAAGATTACGGTTCCCCCTACGAGCAGTACTTC
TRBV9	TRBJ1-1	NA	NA	CASSVDPGKEAFF	TGTGCCAGCAGCGTCGACCCCGGGAAGGAAGCTTTCTTT
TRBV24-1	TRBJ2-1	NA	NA	CATSDLAESYNEQFF	TGTGCCACCAGTGATTTAGCGGAATCCTACAATGAGCAGTTCTTC
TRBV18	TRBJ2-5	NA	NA	CASSPLDMSRTQYF	TGTGCCAGCTCCCCCCTCGATATGTCGCGGACCCAGTACTTC
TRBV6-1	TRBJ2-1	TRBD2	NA	CASSERGVLGNEQFF	TGTGCCAGCAGTGAACGGGGGGTATTGGGCAATGAGCAGTTCTTC
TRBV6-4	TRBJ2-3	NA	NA	CASSPAAASTDTQYF	TGTGCCAGCAGCCCCGCAGCGGCTAGCACAGATACGCAGTATTTT
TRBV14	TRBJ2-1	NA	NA	CASSVRVRSYNEQFF	TGTGCCAGCAGCGTCCGGGTCCGCTCCTACAATGAGCAGTTCTTC
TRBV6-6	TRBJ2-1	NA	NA	CASERSVNEQFF	TGTGCCAGCGAAAGGTCGGTCAATGAGCAGTTCTTC
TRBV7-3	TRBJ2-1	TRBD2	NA	CASSLGASGLAIHNEQFF	TGTGCCAGCAGCTTAGGAGCCTCGGGACTAGCGATCCACAATGAGCAGTTCTTC
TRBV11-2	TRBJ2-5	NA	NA	CASSGYTRETQYF	TGTGCCAGCAGCGGTTACACTCGGGAGACCCAGTACTTC
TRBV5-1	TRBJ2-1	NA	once	CASGDRRSYNEQFF	TGCGCCAGCGGTGACAGGCGGTCCTACAATGAGCAGTTCTTC
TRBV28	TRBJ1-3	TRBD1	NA	CASSFGTGTGNTIYF	TGTGCCAGCAGTTTTGGGACAGGGACTGGAAACACCATATATTTT
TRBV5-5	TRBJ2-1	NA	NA	CASSLTGEYNEQFF	TGTGCCAGCAGCTTGACAGGAGAGTACAATGAGCAGTTCTTC
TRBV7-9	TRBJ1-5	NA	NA	CASSFRPVQHF	TGTGCCAGCAGCTTCAGGCCGGTCCAGCATTTT
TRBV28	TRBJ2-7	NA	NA	CASSLVRGAGTYEQYF	TGTGCCAGCAGTTTGGTTCGTGGGGCGGGTACCTACGAGCAGTACTTC
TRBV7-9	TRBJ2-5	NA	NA	CASSTGLNQETQYF	TGTGCCAGCAGCACGGGACTGAATCAAGAGACCCAGTACTTC